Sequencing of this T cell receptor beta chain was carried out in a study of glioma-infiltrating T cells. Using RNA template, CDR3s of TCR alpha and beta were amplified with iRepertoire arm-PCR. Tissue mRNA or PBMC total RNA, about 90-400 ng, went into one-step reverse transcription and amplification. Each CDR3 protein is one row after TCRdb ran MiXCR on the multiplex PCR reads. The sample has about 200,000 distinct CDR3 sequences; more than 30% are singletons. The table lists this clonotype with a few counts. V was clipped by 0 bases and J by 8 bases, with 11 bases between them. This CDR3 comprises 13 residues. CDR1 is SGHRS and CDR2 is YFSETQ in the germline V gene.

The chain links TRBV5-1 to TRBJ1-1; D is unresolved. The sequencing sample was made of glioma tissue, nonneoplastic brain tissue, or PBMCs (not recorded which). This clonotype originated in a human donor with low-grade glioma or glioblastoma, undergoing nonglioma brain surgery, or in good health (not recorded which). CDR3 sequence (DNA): TGCGCCAGCAGCTTGGCGAAACCGGGGGAAGCTTTCTTT. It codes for CASSLAKPGEAFF.